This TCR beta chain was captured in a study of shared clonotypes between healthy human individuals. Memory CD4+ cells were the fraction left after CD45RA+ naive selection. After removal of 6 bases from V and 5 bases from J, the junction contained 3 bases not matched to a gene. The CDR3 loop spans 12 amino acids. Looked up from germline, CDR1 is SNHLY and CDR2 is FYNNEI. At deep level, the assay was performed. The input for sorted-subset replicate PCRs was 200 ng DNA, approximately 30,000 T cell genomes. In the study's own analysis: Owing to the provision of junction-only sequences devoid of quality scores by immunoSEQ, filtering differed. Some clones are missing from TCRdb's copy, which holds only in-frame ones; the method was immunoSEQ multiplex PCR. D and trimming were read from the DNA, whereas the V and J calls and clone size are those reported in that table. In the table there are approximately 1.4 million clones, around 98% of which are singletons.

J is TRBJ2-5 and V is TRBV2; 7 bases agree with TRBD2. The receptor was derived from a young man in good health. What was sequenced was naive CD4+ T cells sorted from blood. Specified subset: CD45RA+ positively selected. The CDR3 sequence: CASRREAETQYF. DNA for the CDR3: TGTGCCAGCAGACGGGAGGCTGAGACCCAGTACTTC.